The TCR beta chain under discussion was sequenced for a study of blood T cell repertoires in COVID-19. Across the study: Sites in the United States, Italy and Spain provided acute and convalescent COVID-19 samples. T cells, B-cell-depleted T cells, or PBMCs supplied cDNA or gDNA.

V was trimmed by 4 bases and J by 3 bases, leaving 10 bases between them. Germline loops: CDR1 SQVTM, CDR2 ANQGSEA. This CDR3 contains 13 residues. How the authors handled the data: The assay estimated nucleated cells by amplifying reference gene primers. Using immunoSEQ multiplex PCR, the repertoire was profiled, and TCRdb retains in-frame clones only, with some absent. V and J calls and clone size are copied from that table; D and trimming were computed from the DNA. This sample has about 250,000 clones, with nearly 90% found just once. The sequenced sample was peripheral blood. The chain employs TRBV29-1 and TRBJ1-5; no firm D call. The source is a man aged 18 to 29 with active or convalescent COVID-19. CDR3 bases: TGCAGCGTTGTTGGGCAGGCCAATCAGCCCCAGCATTTT. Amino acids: CSVVGQANQPQHF.